The source of this T cell receptor (beta chain) is a study of blood T cells in healthy people across ages. Whole-study findings and limits: Naive and antigen-experienced cells were not separated, limiting conclusive comparison. Diversity was higher, and naive CD4+ cells more numerous, in long-lived donors than in aged donors. Expanded clonotype changes were possibly confounded by unknown donor CMV status.

Note on this clonotype: Its antigen is unknown.

It was with a sample-barcoded 5' primer and a J-beta primer mix that a second PCR of roughly 7 to 12 cycles was run. Each cDNA molecule was tagged by a template-switch adaptor that had 12 random nucleotides. TCRdb re-called the 5' RACE reads through MiXCR, storing one row per CDR3 protein. The sample records fewer than 800,000 distinct CDR3 sequences, approximately 31% being singletons. CDR1 and CDR2 (germline): SGHTA, FQGNSA. Trimming shortened V by 1 base and J by 4 bases, and 11 bases separated the two germline ends. CDR3 size: 15 residues. Sample: blood. The chain is built from TRBV7-2 and TRBJ1-3; D unclear. The source of this sequence is a woman aged 80 or over in good health. CDR3 amino acids: CASSLEVTGGNTIYF. In DNA, the CDR3 is TGTGCCAGCAGCTTAGAAGTGACGGGCGGAAACACCATATATTTT.